Sequencing of this T cell receptor (beta chain) was carried out in a study of long-term antiretroviral therapy in people with HIV. Only United States sites treated participants with HIV. The V gene's germline CDR1 is SGHRS and CDR2 YFSETQ. The CDR3 sequence is 18 residues long. Trimming took off 0 bases at V and 2 bases at J, with 15 bases between the two ends. They ran version v3.0 of the immunoSEQ assay at survey level. Data came from immunoSEQ multiplex PCR; TCRdb stores just in-frame clones and leaves some out. The repertoire has under 15,000 clones, nearly 90% of them found once; the top ten carry roughly 11%.

The sequencing here drew on unsorted PBMCs, taken 6.2 years after starting antiretroviral therapy. The V call is TRBV5-1, the J call TRBJ2-6; possibly TRBD1 or TRBD2 for D (6 bases each). The TCR comes from a man between 35 and 55 years old with HIV. For the CDR3, the DNA is TGCGCCAGCAGCTTGGAAACCAGGGGAGGACCTGGGGCCAACGTCCTGACTTTC. Its protein product is CASSLETRGGPGANVLTF.